This T cell receptor beta chain originates from a study of blood T cell repertoires in COVID-19 (dated by TCRdb to about 2020). For the wider study: Samples covering the acute and convalescent phases of COVID-19 were provided by collaborators in the United States, Italy and Spain. Deeply sampled blood TCRbeta repertoires from subjects exposed to, actively infected with, or recovered from COVID-19 were included in the dataset. The material from the prospective study consisted of cDNA or gDNA derived from T cells, B-cell-depleted T cells, or PBMCs. The repertoires were made available in a free public database intended to serve as a resource for research on the immune response to SARS-CoV-2. Where HLA class I and class II types were available, the types were taken from metadata supplied by the sample provider, not from assay-based typing. The samples were drawn from two sources: the first 160 participants of the ongoing ImmuneRACE study, and over 1,000 subjects contributed by 6 global collaborators. Nearly every sample came with metadata listing a de-identified subject ID, COVID-19 status, age in years and sex. The full study reports these points: Clinical and demographic metadata were provided uncurated, with the amount varying by source and participant.

The collaborating institutions used their own protocols to collect whole blood in K2EDTA tubes. Collaborator samples were shipped for TCRbeta analysis as frozen whole blood, isolated PBMCs, or DNA extracted from either sample type. TCRbeta CDR3 regions were amplified from genomic DNA using the immunoSEQ Assay, a bias-controlled multiplex PCR. Processing in the source paper ran as follows. Within the assay, amplification of reference gene primers was used to estimate how many nucleated cells each sample contained. Sequence reads were collapsed and filtered to measure the absolute abundance of every unique TCRbeta CDR3 rearrangement. For each sample, productive Simpson clonality was calculated as the square root of Simpson's diversity index over productive rearrangements. TCRdb took this table from immuneACCESS and kept in-frame rearrangements with V and J called. Such tables lack part of the clones; where checked against another copy, unresolved V genes explain under half of the gap, and the rest is unexplained. That table is the source of V, J and clone size, and D and trimming were worked out from the DNA. The table for this sample lists around 69,000 clones; around 84% of them were counted only once. 5.5% to 7% of the sample comes from the top ten.

According to the germline V gene, CDR1 reads SGHRS and CDR2 reads YFSETQ. From its cysteine to its phenylalanine, the CDR3 spans 15 amino acids. The sequence is cut down to CDR3 DNA, 45 bases in frame from base 1. The germline V end is reduced by 4 bases and the J end by 8 bases; junction bases left unmatched: 10. A remark on this clone: Its recognized antigen is unknown. Base qualities are missing; no much larger clone stands one base away.

This sequence was found in a middle-aged man with active COVID-19. The sample comprised peripheral blood. This receptor chain uses TRBV5-1 and TRBJ2-1, with 9 junctional bases fitting TRBD1. CDR3 loop: CASSRPGQGFYEQFF. The DNA sequence is as follows: TGCGCCAGCAGCCGTCCGGGACAGGGATTCTATGAGCAGTTCTTC.